The 14 T cell receptor beta chains below come from one sample, sequenced in a study of metastatic and nonmetastatic thyroid tumors (dated by TCRdb to 2019 to 2021). Before undergoing thyroid surgery, none of the patients had been given any kind of treatment. The library was generated by PCR. Sequencing was performed on an Illumina HiSeq 4000. Using fastp trimming at Q25 and MiXCR clonotype assembly, TCRdb reanalyzed the public sequencing data and kept in-frame beta chains. The sample table holds about 6,600 clones, of which about 32% were seen once. The ten most abundant clones make up about an eighth of the sample. What was sequenced was adjacent normal tissue. The source of these receptors is a female donor with papillary thyroid cancer or a benign thyroid nodule (not recorded which). Some clones in this sample may be carry-over from other donors' samples.

This clone is classed as large. This chain uses TRBV5-1 with TRBJ1-1; D possibly corresponds to TRBD1 (5 bases). CDR3 size: 15 residues. Trimming took off 1 base at V and 4 bases at J, with 14 bases between the two ends. CDR1 SGHRS and CDR2 YFSETQ come from the germline V gene. The CDR3 DNA follows: TGCGCCAGCAGCTTGACAGGTACGGAGCGCACTGAAGCTTTCTTT. It specifies CASSLTGTERTEAFF.

The sample holds many counts of this clone. This chain uses TRBV19 with TRBJ2-2; either TRBD1 or TRBD2 may fit D (7 bases each). CDR3 length equals 15 residues. Trimming took 6 bases from V and 5 from J, leaving 16 bases between them. Looked up from germline, CDR1 is LNHDA and CDR2 is SQIVND (reference sequence). CDR3 DNA: TGTGCCAGTAGAGAGACAGGGAGGGGGACCGGGGAGCTGTTTTTT. As protein: CASRETGRGTGELFF.

This clone was detected only a few times. V and J are TRBV6-2 or TRBV6-3 and TRBJ1-2; possibly TRBD1 for D (5 bases). The ends were cut back, 1 base at V and 2 bases at J, with 8 bases in the middle. Germline CDR1 MNHEY, CDR2 SVGEGT. CDR3 length equals 14 residues. CDR3 sequence (DNA): TGTGCCAGCAGTTACTGGGAGGGGAACTATGGCTACACCTTC. It codes for CASSYWEGNYGYTF.

In its sample, this clone was seen a few times. V usage is TRBV27 and J usage is TRBJ1-1, with a weak D call TRBD1 (5 bases). V lost 5 bases, J lost 8 bases, and 9 bases lay in between. The germline gives CDR1 MNHEY, CDR2 SMNVEV (reference sequence). This CDR3 is built from 11 residues. CDR3 nucleotide sequence: TGTGCCAGCAGTGTACGGGGGGAAGCTTTCTTT. Encoded protein: CASSVRGEAFF.

The rearrangement links TRBV6-1 to TRBJ2-2; 11 positions match TRBD2. V was pared by 8 bases and J by 4 bases, with 6 bases of the junction left unmatched. Per the germline V gene, CDR1 is MNHNS and CDR2 is SASEGT. The CDR3 is made up of 15 amino acids. CDR3 protein: CASENLAGGTGELFF. The CDR3 DNA sequence: TGTGCCAGCGAAAACCTAGCGGGAGGCACCGGGGAGCTGTTTTTT.

The chain employs TRBV7-3 and TRBJ2-2; no clear D. V lost 9 bases, J lost 6 bases, and 17 bases lay in between. The CDR3 runs to 14 residues. Germline-derived CDR1 and CDR2 are SGHTA and FQGTGA. The CDR3: CASREEAWSGELFF. CDR3 nucleotide sequence: TGTGCCAGTCGAGAAGAGGCATGGTCCGGGGAGCTGTTTTTT.

The genes are TRBV20-1 and TRBJ2-7; TRBD2 matches at 7 bases. Germline V gives CDR1 DFQATT, CDR2 SNEGSKA (reference sequence). The CDR3 extends over 12 amino acids. Losses at the gene ends were 3 bases for V and 3 bases for J; bases not matched to a gene: 2. CDR3 sequence reads: CSARKRGYEQYF. The CDR3 DNA reads TGCAGTGCTAGGAAGCGGGGCTACGAGCAGTACTTC.

The CDR3, as DNA: TGTGCCAGCAGCTTAGGGTCCGGCGAGCAGTACTTC. Its protein is CASSLGSGEQYF. The rearrangement links TRBV7-9 to TRBJ2-7, with D hard to call. Per germline, CDR1 SEHNR and CDR2 FQNEAQ (reference sequence). V was cut by 1 base and J by 6 bases, with 7 bases left in between. CDR3 size: 12 residues.

CDR3 in DNA: TGTGCCAGCAGCCCGGGATCTAGCGGGAGGCAGGAGCAGTTCTTC. It yields the protein CASSPGSSGRQEQFF. The chain is built from TRBV3-1 and TRBJ2-1; TRBD2 aligns across 11 bases. The length of the CDR3 is 15 residues. Germline CDR1 reads LGHDT; CDR2 reads YNNKEL (reference sequence). After removal of 4 bases from V and 10 bases from J, the junction contained 9 bases not matched to a gene.

This sequence joins TRBV5-1 and TRBJ1-2; maybe TRBD1 (6 bases). The CDR3 covers 13 residues. Germline V gives CDR1 SGHRS, CDR2 YFSETQ. V lost 2 bases, J lost 7 bases, and 12 bases lay in between. The CDR3 DNA sequence: TGCGCCAGCAGCTTACAGGGAGAGGGTGGCTACACCTTC. Its protein product is CASSLQGEGGYTF.

The DNA of the CDR3 is TGTGCCAGCAGTCCCGGGACTAGACCGTACGAGCAGTACTTC. Protein sequence: CASSPGTRPYEQYF. This chain joins TRBV6-1 and TRBJ2-7; 8 nucleotides align to TRBD2. There are 14 residues in the CDR3. The V segment lost 5 bases and the J segment 4 bases; nucleotides outside the gene matches: 7. Germline V gene data show CDR1 as MNHNS and CDR2 as SASEGT.

This clone is a singleton in its sample. V is TRBV20-1 and J is TRBJ2-7, with TRBD2 matching 8 bases. The germline gives CDR1 DFQATT, CDR2 SNEGSKA (reference sequence). V lost 3 bases to trimming and J lost 1 base; unmatched junction nucleotides: 5. The CDR3 is 14 amino acids. This chain's CDR3 is CSASWSSGSYEQYF. CDR3 DNA: TGCAGTGCTAGTTGGTCTAGCGGGTCCTACGAGCAGTACTTC.

This clone was found a few times. CDR3 bases: TGTGCCAGCAGTTACTCGAGGGGAATCTATGGCTACACCTTC. Translation gives CASSYSRGIYGYTF. The V and J genes are TRBV6-5 and TRBJ1-2; D is possibly TRBD1 (5 bases). CDR1 is MNHEY and CDR2 is SVGAGI in the germline V gene. V was cut by 0 bases and J by 4 bases, with 9 bases left in between. This CDR3 is 14 amino acids long.

The chain has TRBV28 and TRBJ2-7, with D uncertain. Germline V CDR1 and CDR2: MDHEN, SYDVKM. The ends were cut back, 1 base at V and 1 base at J, with 11 bases in the middle. This CDR3 is built from 15 residues. This CDR3 is CASSLSGKVSYEQYF. The CDR3 DNA reads as TGTGCCAGCAGTTTATCAGGCAAGGTATCCTACGAGCAGTACTTC.